The 10 T cell receptor beta chains listed next were all sequenced from one sample in a study of blood T cells in healthy people across ages. Through a sample-barcoded 5' primer and a J-beta primer mix, a second PCR was run for 7 to 11 cycles. TCRdb re-derived calls from the 5' RACE reads in MiXCR, one entry per CDR3 protein. The sample includes around 1,500,000 distinct CDR3 sequences, about 43% of them seen just once. Sample: blood. All receptors derive from a woman between 18 and 29 years old in good health.

This chain joins TRBV14 and TRBJ2-1; the D gene is possibly TRBD2 (5 bases). V lost 2 bases and J 9 bases, leaving 14 bases between the germline ends. Germline lookup yields CDR1 SGHDN and CDR2 FVKESK. There are 14 residues in the CDR3. The CDR3 nucleotides read TGTGCCAGCAGCCAATCGGACTCCACTGGTGAGCAGTTCTTC. It translates to CASSQSDSTGEQFF.

The V call is TRBV20-1, the J call TRBJ1-2, with a tentative D call TRBD1 (5 bases). CDR3 length equals 13 residues. Per germline, CDR1 DFQATT and CDR2 SNEGSKA (reference sequence). With 2 bases removed from V and 2 bases from J, the gap between germline ends came to 9 bases. Here the CDR3 reads CSARRQPNYGYTF. CDR3 bases: TGCAGTGCTAGACGACAGCCAAACTATGGCTACACCTTC.

Only a few counts were recorded for this clonotype. The V call is TRBV28, the J call TRBJ2-7; TRBD2 agrees at 13 bases. The CDR3 contains 15 residues. Germline trimming cut 5 bases from V and 4 bases from J; bases unmatched to any gene: 5. Germline CDR1 is MDHEN and CDR2 is SYDVKM. For the CDR3, the DNA is TGTGCCAGCAGTCCGGGACTAGCGGGAAGATACGAGCAGTACTTC. It translates to CASSPGLAGRYEQYF.

CDR3 loop: CASSLGDLNIQYF. As DNA, the CDR3 is TGCGCCAGCAGCTTGGGGGACTTAAACATTCAGTACTTC. The rearrangement uses TRBV5-1 and TRBJ2-7; possible D gene TRBD2, 6 bases. The J call may be incorrect, as the DNA end agrees better with TRBJ2-4. Germline values: CDR1 SGHRS, CDR2 YFSETQ. The CDR3 totals 13 residues.

This chain connects TRBV7-9 to TRBJ2-7; 10 nucleotides line up with TRBD2. Germline CDR1 and CDR2: SEHNR and FQNEAQ (reference sequence). J lost 0 bases, V lost 6 bases, and 5 bases had no gene match. The CDR3 has 15 amino acids. CDR3 residues: CASSYTSGDSYEQYF. For the CDR3, the DNA is TGTGCCAGCAGTTATACTAGCGGGGACTCCTACGAGCAGTACTTC.

This clonotype has a handful of counts. This chain joins TRBV20-1 and TRBJ2-3, with 9 bases matching TRBD2. The CDR3 runs 15 residues. Germline CDR1 and CDR2: DFQATT and SNEGSKA (reference sequence). Germline trimming cut 2 bases from V and 0 bases from J; bases unmatched to any gene: 3. The CDR3 DNA is TGCAGTGCTAGACAGACTAGCGGCAGCACAGATACGCAGTATTTT. As protein: CSARQTSGSTDTQYF.

The chain combines TRBV5-1 with TRBJ1-2, with TRBD1 as a possible D gene (5 bases). CDR1 SGHRS and CDR2 YFSETQ come from the germline V gene. CDR3 length equals 14 residues. The V end was cut by 4 bases, the J end by 8 bases, with 18 bases between. The CDR3 bases are TGCGCCAGCAGCACTGCGGTGCCAGGGCACGGCTACACCTTC. Its protein is CASSTAVPGHGYTF.

This chain uses TRBV10-2 with TRBJ2-2; a weak D match, TRBD1 (6 bases). The CDR3 runs to 15 residues. Germline CDR1 reads WSHSY; CDR2 reads SAAADI. Trimming cost V 6 bases and J 1 base, with 12 bases left between them. DNA of the CDR3: TGCGCCAGCAGGGAGACAGGATGGAACACCGGGGAGCTGTTTTTT. Translating it yields CASRETGWNTGELFF.

This clonotype was counted between two and nine times. This rearrangement joins TRBV5-5 to TRBJ2-1, with a tentative D call TRBD2 (6 bases). The J call is uncertain, as TRBJ2-7 better fits the DNA end. The CDR3 runs to 14 residues. The germline gives CDR1 SGHKS, CDR2 YYEKEE (reference sequence). The DNA of the CDR3 is TGTGCCAGCAGCTTGGGACTAGTTTACAATGAGCAGTACTTC. Its protein product is CASSLGLVYNEQYF.

This clonotype was recorded a few times. The V call is TRBV20-1, the J call TRBJ2-4; 8 nucleotides agree with TRBD1. In germline, CDR1 is DFQATT, CDR2 SNEGSKA (reference sequence). The CDR3 extends over 13 amino acids. The V segment lost 0 bases and the J segment 9 bases; nucleotides outside the gene matches: 4. This CDR3 is CSARDPGGGIQYF. The CDR3 bases are TGCAGTGCTAGAGATCCAGGGGGCGGCATTCAGTACTTC.